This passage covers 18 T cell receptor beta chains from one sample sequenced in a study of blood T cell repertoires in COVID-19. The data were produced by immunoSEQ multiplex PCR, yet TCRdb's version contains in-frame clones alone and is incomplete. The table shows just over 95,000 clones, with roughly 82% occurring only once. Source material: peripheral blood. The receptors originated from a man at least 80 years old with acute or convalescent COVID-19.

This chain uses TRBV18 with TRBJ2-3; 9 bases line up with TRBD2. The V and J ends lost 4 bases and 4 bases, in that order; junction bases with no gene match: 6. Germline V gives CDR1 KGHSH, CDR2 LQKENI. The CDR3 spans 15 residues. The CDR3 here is CASSLRGGTADTQYF. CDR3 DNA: TGTGCCAGCTCACTGCGGGGGGGCACGGCAGATACGCAGTATTTT.

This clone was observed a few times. The CDR3 region is CAWRGGGAQYF. The DNA of the CDR3 is TGTGCCTGGAGGGGAGGTGGGGCGCAGTATTTT. J is TRBJ2-3 and V is TRBV30; tentatively, D is TRBD2 (6 bases). The germline V gene has CDR1 GTSNPN and CDR2 SVGIG (reference sequence). This CDR3 has 11 residues. Trimming removed 3 bases from V and 10 bases from J, with 11 bases in between.

The chain's CDR3 is CASSFLTGTASYEQYF. DNA of the CDR3: TGTGCCAGCAGTTTCCTGACCGGGACAGCCTCCTACGAGCAGTACTTC. The chain couples TRBV27 to TRBJ2-7; 7 nucleotides agree with TRBD1. The CDR3 consists of 16 residues. Germline V gene lookup returns CDR1 MNHEY and CDR2 SMNVEV (reference sequence). V trimming: 3 bases; J trimming: 0 bases; junction bases outside the gene matches: 8.

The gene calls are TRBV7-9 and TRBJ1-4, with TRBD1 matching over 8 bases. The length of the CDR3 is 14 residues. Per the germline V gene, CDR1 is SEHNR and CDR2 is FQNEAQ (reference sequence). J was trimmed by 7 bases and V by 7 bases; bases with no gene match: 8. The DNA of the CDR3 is TGTGCCAGCAACCTAGGGCAGGGGGCTGAAAAACTGTTTTTT. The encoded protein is CASNLGQGAEKLFF.

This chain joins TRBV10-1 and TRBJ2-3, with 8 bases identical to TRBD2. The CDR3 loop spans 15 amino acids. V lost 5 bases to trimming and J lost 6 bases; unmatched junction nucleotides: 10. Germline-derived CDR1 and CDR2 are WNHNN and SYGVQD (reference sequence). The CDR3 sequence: CASSLSGASGDTQYF. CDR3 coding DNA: TGCGCCAGCAGTCTTAGCGGGGCTTCGGGGGATACGCAGTATTTT.

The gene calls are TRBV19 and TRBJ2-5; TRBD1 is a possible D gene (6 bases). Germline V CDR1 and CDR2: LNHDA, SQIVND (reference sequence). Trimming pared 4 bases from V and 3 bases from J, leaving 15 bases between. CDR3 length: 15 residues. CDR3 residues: CASSTPGTTKETQYF. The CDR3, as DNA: TGTGCCAGTAGTACCCCAGGGACAACAAAAGAGACCCAGTACTTC.

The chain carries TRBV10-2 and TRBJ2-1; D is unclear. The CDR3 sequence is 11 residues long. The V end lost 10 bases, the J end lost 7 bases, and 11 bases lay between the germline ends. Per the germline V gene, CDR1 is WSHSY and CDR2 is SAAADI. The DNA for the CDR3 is TGCGCCACCTTAGCTGGGAATGAGCAGTTCTTC. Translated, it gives CATLAGNEQFF.

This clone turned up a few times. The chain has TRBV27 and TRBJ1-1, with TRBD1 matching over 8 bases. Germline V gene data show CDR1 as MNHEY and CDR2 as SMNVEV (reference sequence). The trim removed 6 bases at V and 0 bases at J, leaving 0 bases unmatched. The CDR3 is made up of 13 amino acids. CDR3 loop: CASRDRVNTEAFF. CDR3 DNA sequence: TGTGCCAGCAGGGACAGGGTGAACACTGAAGCTTTCTTT.

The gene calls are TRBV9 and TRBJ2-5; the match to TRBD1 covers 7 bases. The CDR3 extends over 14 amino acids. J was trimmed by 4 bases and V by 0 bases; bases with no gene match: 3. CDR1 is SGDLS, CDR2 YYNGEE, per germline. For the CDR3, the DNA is TGTGCCAGCAGCGTAGACAGGGGCGCAGAGACCCAGTACTTC. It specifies CASSVDRGAETQYF.

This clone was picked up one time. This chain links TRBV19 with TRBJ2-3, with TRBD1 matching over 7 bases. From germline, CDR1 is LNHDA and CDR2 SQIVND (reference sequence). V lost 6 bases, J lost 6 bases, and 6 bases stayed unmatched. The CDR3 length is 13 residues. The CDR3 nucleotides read TGTGCCAGTAGCCAGACAGGGACCGATACGCAGTATTTT. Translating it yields CASSQTGTDTQYF.

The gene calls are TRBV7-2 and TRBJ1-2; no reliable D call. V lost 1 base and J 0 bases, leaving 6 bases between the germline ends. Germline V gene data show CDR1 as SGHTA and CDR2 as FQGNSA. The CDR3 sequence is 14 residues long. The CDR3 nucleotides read TGTGCCAGCAGCTTAGGGCCTCCTAACTATGGCTACACCTTC. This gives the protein CASSLGPPNYGYTF.

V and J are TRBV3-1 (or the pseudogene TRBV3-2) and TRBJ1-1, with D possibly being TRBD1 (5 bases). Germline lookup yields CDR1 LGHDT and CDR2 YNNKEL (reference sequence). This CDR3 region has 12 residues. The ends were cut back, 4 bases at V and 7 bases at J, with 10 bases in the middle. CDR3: CASSRAGDEAFF. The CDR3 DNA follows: TGTGCCAGCAGCCGGGCGGGGGATGAAGCTTTCTTT.

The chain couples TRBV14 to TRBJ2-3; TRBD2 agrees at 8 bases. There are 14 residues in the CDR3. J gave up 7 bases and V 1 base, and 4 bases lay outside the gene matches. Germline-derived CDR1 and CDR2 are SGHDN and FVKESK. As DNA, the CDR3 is TGTGCCAGCAGCCAAGCGGGAGGGAGGAATACGCAGTATTTT. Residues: CASSQAGGRNTQYF.

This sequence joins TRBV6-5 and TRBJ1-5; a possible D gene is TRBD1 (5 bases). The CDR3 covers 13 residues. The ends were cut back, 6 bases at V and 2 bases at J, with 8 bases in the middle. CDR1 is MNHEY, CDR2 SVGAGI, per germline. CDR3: CASSKGGNQPQHF. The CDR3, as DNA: TGTGCCAGCAGCAAAGGGGGCAATCAGCCCCAGCATTTT.

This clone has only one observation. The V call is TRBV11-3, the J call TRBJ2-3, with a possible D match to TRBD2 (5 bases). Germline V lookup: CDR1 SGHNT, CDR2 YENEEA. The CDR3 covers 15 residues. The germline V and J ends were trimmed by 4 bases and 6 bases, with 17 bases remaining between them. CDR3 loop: CASSSGRRLADTQYF. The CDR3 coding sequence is TGTGCCAGCAGCTCGGGGAGACGGCTGGCGGATACGCAGTATTTT.

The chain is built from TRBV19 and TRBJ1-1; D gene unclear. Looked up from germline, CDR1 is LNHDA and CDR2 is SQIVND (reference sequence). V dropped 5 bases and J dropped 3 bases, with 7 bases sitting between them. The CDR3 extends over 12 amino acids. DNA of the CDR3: TGTGCCAGTAGTCGAGTCTACACTGAAGCTTTCTTT. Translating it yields CASSRVYTEAFF.

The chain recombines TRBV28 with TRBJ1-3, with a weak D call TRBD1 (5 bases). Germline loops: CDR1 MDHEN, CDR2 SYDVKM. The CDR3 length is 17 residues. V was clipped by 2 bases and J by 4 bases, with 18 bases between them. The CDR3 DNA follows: TGTGCCAGCAGTTTACATCGTGGACAAAGATCCGGAAACACCATATATTTT. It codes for CASSLHRGQRSGNTIYF.

The DNA of the CDR3 is TGTGCCAGCAGCACCCGGTTAGGGGTTCCCACTGAAGCTTTCTTT. Translated, it gives CASSTRLGVPTEAFF. V is TRBV7-9 and J is TRBJ1-1; D possibly corresponds to TRBD1 (5 bases). The CDR3 covers 15 residues. Germline CDR1 reads SEHNR; CDR2 reads FQNEAQ (reference sequence). V was cut by 5 bases and J by 4 bases, with 17 bases left in between.